This T cell receptor beta chain was retrieved from a study of cytomegalovirus exposure and HLA in healthy donors. About the research overall: Among over 300 genotyped donors, about 85% fell in the Caucasian-associated ancestry cluster.

The V gene end was trimmed by 6 bases and the J gene end by 4 bases; junction bases not matched to a gene: 6. This CDR3 spans 14 amino acids. CDR1 and CDR2 from the germline V gene are SNHLY and FYNNEI. The PCR made use of 60 Vbeta and 13 Jbeta primers. Using immunoSEQ multiplex PCR, the repertoire was profiled, and TCRdb retains in-frame clones only, with some absent. In the table there are some 150,000 clones, under 85% of which are singletons. In this sample, this clone turned up a few times. Its antigen is unknown. The study's findings and limits: TRBV6-2, TRBV6-3 and other indistinguishable V segments were excluded. The study designated over 150 TCR beta chains cytomegalovirus-associated. Three chains linked to CMV were shown in vitro to be specific for CMV antigens.

Specimen: PBMCs. The chain is built from TRBV2 and TRBJ2-5; 9 nucleotides agree with TRBD2. This receptor was obtained from a woman aged 25 to 39 in good health and CMV-seronegative. The CDR3 spells CASSWGLAGETQYF. DNA of the CDR3: TGTGCCAGCAGCTGGGGACTAGCTGGAGAGACCCAGTACTTC.